The next 9 T cell receptor beta chains were all read from a single sample in a study of shared clonotypes between healthy human individuals. TCRdb's table, derived via immunoSEQ multiplex PCR, lists solely in-frame clones and lacks some. The profile shows over a million clones, about four fifths of them singletons. Sequenced input: memory CD4+ T cells from PBMCs. As to subset: CD45RA-negative fraction. These receptors were collected from a man between 18 and 35 years old in good health. Some clones in this sample may be carry-over from other donors' samples.

The chain uses TRBV28 and TRBJ1-3, with no clear D. The CDR3 spans 14 residues. The germline gives CDR1 MDHEN, CDR2 SYDVKM. Trimming pared 7 bases from V and 0 bases from J, leaving 10 bases between. This chain's CDR3 is CASTSTYSGNTIYF. Written as DNA, the CDR3 is TGTGCCAGCACCTCAACCTACTCTGGAAACACCATATATTTT.

In nucleotides, the CDR3 is TGTGCCAGCAGCCGAGAAAACCAAGGGGGAAATGAGCAGTTCTTC. It yields the protein CASSRENQGGNEQFF. The chain carries TRBV4-2 and TRBJ2-1, with a possible D match to TRBD1 (6 bases). Trimming shortened V by 4 bases and J by 7 bases, and 17 bases separated the two germline ends. The CDR3 consists of 15 residues. The germline V gene encodes CDR1 LGHNA and CDR2 YNFKEQ.

V usage is TRBV28 and J usage is TRBJ2-5; maybe TRBD2 (5 bases). The J call is uncertain, as TRBJ2-7 better fits the DNA end. CDR3 size: 12 residues. In germline, CDR1 is MDHEN, CDR2 SYDVKM. The CDR3 DNA reads TGTGCCAGCAGTGTGGGCGGACTCGAGCAGTACTTC. Amino acids: CASSVGGLEQYF.

The V gene is TRBV6-4, the J gene TRBJ2-1; 10 bases match TRBD2. The germline V gene encodes CDR1 MRHNA and CDR2 SNTAGT. The J segment lost 0 bases and the V segment lost 5 bases, leaving 1 base of the junction unmatched. The CDR3 has 15 amino acids. Written as DNA, the CDR3 is TGTGCCAGCAGTTCTAGCGGGAGCTCCTACAATGAGCAGTTCTTC. Protein product: CASSSSGSSYNEQFF.

The chain combines TRBV1 with TRBJ2-7; TRBD2 is the table's D call, not checked against the DNA. TRBV1 is annotated as a pseudogene. The CDR3 has 17 amino acids. Here the CDR3 DNA reads TGCACCAGCAGCCAAGATCGGGGGGGAGGGCCCTGCTACGAGCAGTACTTC. As protein: CTSSQDRGGGPCYEQYF.

The chain joins TRBV7-3 to TRBJ1-1; no reliable D call. V shed 4 bases and J shed 3 bases, with 15 bases lying between them. CDR1 SGHTA and CDR2 FQGTGA come from the germline V gene. The CDR3 loop spans 15 amino acids. CDR3 amino acids: CASSSPGRFHTEAFF. Written as DNA, the CDR3 is TGTGCCAGCAGCTCACCTGGACGGTTTCACACTGAAGCTTTCTTT. The full variable domain, rest sourced from reference TRBV7-3 and TRBJ1-1, is GAGVSQTPSNKVTEKGKYVELRCDPISGHTALYWYRQSLGQGPEFLIYFQGTGAADDSGLPNDRFFAVRPEGSVSTLKIQRTERGDSAVYLCASSSPGRFHTEAFFGQGTRLTVV.

The count of this clone is one. The V call is TRBV2, the J call TRBJ2-1; 9 bases agree with TRBD1. The germline V gene has CDR1 SNHLY and CDR2 FYNNEI. J was trimmed by 5 bases and V by 4 bases; bases with no gene match: 6. The CDR3 runs 15 residues. CDR3 DNA: TGTGCCAGCAGTGTCGGTGGACAGGGGAACAATGAGCAGTTCTTC. Translation gives CASSVGGQGNNEQFF.

This rearrangement joins TRBV21-1 to TRBJ2-1; the table names TRBD2, a call not compared with the DNA. TRBV21-1 is a pseudogene. The CDR3 sequence is 12 residues long. In nucleotides, the CDR3 is TGTGCCAGCAGCAATGGAGACAATGAGCAGTTCTTC. It is translated as CASSNGDNEQFF.

This clone was counted between two and nine times. Distinct nucleotide sequences in the sample also encode this CDR3. The chain uses TRBV7-9 and TRBJ2-1, with D possibly matching TRBD2 (6 bases). CDR1 is SEHNR and CDR2 is FQNEAQ in the germline V gene (reference sequence). Trimming removed 1 base from V and 7 bases from J, with 8 bases in between. This CDR3 contains 13 residues. The CDR3 spells CASSLESGNEQFF. CDR3 bases: TGTGCCAGCAGCTTAGAGAGCGGGAATGAGCAGTTCTTC.